This paragraph reports one T cell receptor beta chain. The record originates from a study of Ad26.COV2.S vaccination and SARS-CoV-2 variants. Data came from immunoSEQ multiplex PCR; TCRdb stores just in-frame clones and leaves some out. The repertoire holds 350,000 to 400,000 clones, with 89% as singletons. The CDR3 length is 14 residues. CDR1 is MRHNA and CDR2 is SNTAGT in the germline V gene. V was shortened by 2 bases and J by 5 bases, with 12 bases between the two germline ends. Treatment given: about 20 received Ad26.COV2.S at low or high dose, single or two shots; about 5 received placebo; per-sample allocation not given. Specimens were obtained on day 63 following the first vaccine or placebo injection.

This sequence joins TRBV6-4 and TRBJ2-5; weak D call: TRBD1 (5 bases). The sequencing used peripheral blood, collected in a trial of Ad26.COV2.S vaccine versus placebo. The origin of this receptor is a person aged 18 to 65 who received the Ad26.COV2.S COVID-19 vaccine or a placebo. The CDR3 DNA sequence: TGTGCCAGCAGTGACAGGGCAGGGTGCGAGACCCAGTACTTC. Translating it yields CASSDRAGCETQYF.